The clone carrying this T cell receptor beta chain appeared many times. What it binds is unknown. This CDR3 region has 13 residues. The V end lost 4 bases, the J end lost 1 base, and 9 bases lay between the germline ends. CDR1 is SQVTM and CDR2 is ANQGSEA in the germline V gene. The data are from a study of CD8+CD57+ T cells in acquired aplastic anemia. As for the study in general: An average of 3.2 ug of DNA was obtained from sorted CD4+ and CD8+ cells. Points from the study as a whole: Shared by patients and controls, fewer than 30 CD8+ CDR3s were abundant in patients.

Genomic DNA, serving as template, underwent TCR beta VDJ and CDR3 profiling. TCRdb reprocessed the reads via MiXCR and lists one record per CDR3 protein. The sample yields 150,000 to 200,000 distinct CDR3 sequences, 47% seen once. All sequencing subjects had displayed CD8+CD57+ cell expansion on flow cytometry. Among the patients, all had severe acquired aplastic anemia. The blood sampling took place in patients who had so far received no therapy. The clonotype comes from a human donor with aplastic anemia. Sequencing used sorted CD4+, CD8+, or CD8+CD57+ T cells (not recorded which) from PBMCs. This chain joins TRBV29-1 and TRBJ2-3; perhaps TRBD1 as D (6 bases). CDR3 sequence reads: CSVARGGTDTQYF. In nucleotides, the CDR3 is TGCAGCGTTGCCAGGGGTGGCACAGATACGCAGTATTTT.